Listed here is a single T cell receptor beta chain. As yet, its antigen is unknown. The record originates from a study of shared clonotypes between healthy human individuals. The V and J ends lost 4 bases and 5 bases respectively, with 15 bases between them. CDR3 size: 14 residues. Germline values: CDR1 SNHLY, CDR2 FYNNEI. Broader study findings: Among donors, the sharing of clonotypes was expected to be influenced by sequencing depth.

The protocol was immunoSEQ multiplex PCR, while the TCRdb copy is restricted to in-frame clones and leaves out a portion. The sample comprises over a million clones, roughly 96% of which are singletons, and over 1% rests with the top ten. The specimen was naive CD4+ T cells sorted from blood. As to subset: CD45RA+ positively selected. J is TRBJ2-7 and V is TRBV2; D tentatively reads TRBD1 or TRBD2 (6 bases each). This clonotype was obtained from a man aged 25-45 years in good health. Here the CDR3 reads CASSVGGRWDEQYF. For the CDR3, the DNA is TGTGCCAGCAGTGTCGGGGGCCGCTGGGACGAGCAGTACTTC.